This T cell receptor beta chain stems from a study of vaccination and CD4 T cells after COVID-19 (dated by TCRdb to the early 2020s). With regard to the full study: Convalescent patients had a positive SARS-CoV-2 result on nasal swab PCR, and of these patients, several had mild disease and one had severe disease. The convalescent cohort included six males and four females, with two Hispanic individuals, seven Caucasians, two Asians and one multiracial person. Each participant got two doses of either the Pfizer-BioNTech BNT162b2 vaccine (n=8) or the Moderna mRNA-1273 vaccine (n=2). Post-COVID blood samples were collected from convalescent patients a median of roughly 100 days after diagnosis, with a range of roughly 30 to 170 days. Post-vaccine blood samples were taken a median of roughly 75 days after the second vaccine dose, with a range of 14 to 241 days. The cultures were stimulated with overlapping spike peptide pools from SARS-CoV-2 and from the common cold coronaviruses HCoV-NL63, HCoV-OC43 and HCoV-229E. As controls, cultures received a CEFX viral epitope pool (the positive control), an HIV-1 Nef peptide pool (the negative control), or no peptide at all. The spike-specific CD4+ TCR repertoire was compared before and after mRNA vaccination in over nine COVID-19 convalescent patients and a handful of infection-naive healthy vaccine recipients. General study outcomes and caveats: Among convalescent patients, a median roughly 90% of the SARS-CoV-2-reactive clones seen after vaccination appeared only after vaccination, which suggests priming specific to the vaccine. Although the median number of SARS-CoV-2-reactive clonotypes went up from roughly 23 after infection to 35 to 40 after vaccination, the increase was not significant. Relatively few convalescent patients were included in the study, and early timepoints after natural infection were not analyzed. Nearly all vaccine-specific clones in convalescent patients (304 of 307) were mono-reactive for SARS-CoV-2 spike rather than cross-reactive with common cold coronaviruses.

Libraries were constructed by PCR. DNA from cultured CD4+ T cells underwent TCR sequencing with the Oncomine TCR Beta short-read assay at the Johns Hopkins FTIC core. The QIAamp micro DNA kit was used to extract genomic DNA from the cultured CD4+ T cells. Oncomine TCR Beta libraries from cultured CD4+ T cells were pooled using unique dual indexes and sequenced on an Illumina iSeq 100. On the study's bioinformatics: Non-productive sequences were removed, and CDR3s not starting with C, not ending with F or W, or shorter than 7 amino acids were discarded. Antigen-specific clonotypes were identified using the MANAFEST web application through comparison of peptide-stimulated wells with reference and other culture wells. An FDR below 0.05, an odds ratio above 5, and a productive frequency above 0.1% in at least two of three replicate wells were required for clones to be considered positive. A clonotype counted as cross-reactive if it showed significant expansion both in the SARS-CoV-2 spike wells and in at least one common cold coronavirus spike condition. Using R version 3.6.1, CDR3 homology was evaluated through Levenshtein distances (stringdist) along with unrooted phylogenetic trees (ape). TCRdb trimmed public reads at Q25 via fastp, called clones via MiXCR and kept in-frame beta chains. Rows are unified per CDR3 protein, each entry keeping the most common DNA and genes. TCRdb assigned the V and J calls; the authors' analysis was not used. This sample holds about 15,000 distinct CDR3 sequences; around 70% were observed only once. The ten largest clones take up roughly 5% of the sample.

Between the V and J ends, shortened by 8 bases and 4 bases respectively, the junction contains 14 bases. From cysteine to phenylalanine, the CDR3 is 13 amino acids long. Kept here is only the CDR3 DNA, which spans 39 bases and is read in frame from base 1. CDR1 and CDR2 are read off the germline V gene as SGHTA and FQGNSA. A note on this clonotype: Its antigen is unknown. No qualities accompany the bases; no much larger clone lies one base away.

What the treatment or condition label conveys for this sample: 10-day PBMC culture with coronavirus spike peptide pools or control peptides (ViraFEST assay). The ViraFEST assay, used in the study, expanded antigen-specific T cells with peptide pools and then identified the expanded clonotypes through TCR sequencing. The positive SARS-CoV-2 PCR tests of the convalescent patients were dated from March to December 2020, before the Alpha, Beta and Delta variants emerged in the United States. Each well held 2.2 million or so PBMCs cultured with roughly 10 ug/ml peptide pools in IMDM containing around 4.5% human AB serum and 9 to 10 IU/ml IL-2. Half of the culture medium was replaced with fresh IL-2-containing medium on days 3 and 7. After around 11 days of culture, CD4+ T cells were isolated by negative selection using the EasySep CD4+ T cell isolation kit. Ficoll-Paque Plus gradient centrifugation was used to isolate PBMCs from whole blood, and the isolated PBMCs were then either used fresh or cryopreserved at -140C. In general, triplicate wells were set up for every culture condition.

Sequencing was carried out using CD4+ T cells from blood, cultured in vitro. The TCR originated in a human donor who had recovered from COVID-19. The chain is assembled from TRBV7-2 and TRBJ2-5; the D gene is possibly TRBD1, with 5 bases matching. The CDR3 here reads CASGKGWGETQYF. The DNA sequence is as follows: TGTGCCAGCGGAAAGGGGTGGGGAGAGACCCAGTACTTC.